The sequence of this T cell receptor beta chain was determined in a study of metastatic and nonmetastatic thyroid tumors. This clone was seen more than once but under ten times. Patients had received no treatment of any kind before thyroid surgery. CDR1 MNHNS and CDR2 SASEGT come from the germline V gene. This CDR3 comprises 16 residues. With 6 bases clipped from V and 4 bases from J, the junction kept 13 bases outside the gene matches. TCRdb reanalyzed the PCR reads via MiXCR. Of under 30,000 clones listed, roughly 17% are singletons. This chain uses TRBV6-1 with TRBJ1-2, with 8 bases fitting TRBD1. Input material: blood. The TCR originated in a male donor with papillary thyroid cancer or a benign thyroid nodule (not recorded which). Some clones in this sample may be carry-over from other donors' samples. The CDR3 spells CASSTMGQASGYGYTF. CDR3 coding DNA: TGTGCCAGCAGCACGATGGGACAGGCCTCCGGCTATGGCTACACCTTC.